The 19 T cell receptor beta chains below were found in one sample sequenced in a study of cytomegalovirus exposure and HLA in healthy donors (TCRdb year 2017). Receptor libraries were prepared by the immunoSEQ multiplex PCR assay. The multiplex PCR relied on a mix of 60 forward primers for TCR Vbeta segments and 13 reverse primers for TCR Jbeta segments. In TCRdb, the immuneACCESS table is reduced to in-frame sequences with V and J assigned. These tables do not hold every clone; where another copy was compared, an unresolved V gene accounts for under half, and the others remain unexplained. This sample gives approximately 170,000 clones in total; 80% to 90% of them show up just once. The ten top clones hold 0.77% of the sample. Sequencing used PBMCs. The receptors here all came from a woman aged 18-29 years in good health and CMV-seronegative.

The chain carries TRBV14 and TRBJ2-7, with a weak D call TRBD1 (6 bases). Trimming shortened V by 1 base and J by 0 bases, and 22 bases separated the two germline ends. Germline CDR1 SGHDN, CDR2 FVKESK. The CDR3 totals 19 residues. CDR3 protein: CASSQVRYNREISSYEQYF. CDR3 DNA: TGTGCCAGCAGCCAAGTTAGATACAACAGGGAGATTAGCTCCTACGAGCAGTACTTC.

CDR3 sequence (DNA): TGTGCCAGCAGCGACACGGAACTGAACACTGAAGCTTTCTTT. This translates into CASSDTELNTEAFF. The chain couples TRBV6-5 to TRBJ1-1; D not resolved. Germline V gene data show CDR1 as MNHEY and CDR2 as SVGAGI. CDR3 length equals 14 residues. The V and J ends lost 6 bases and 0 bases respectively, with 11 bases between them.

This chain links TRBV19 with TRBJ1-1, with D hard to call. V was shortened by 1 base and J by 8 bases, with 11 bases between the two germline ends. Per the germline V gene, CDR1 is LNHDA and CDR2 is SQIVND (reference sequence). This CDR3 is built from 13 residues. CDR3 loop: CASSIVGLAEAFF. CDR3 nucleotides: TGTGCCAGTAGTATAGTTGGCCTCGCAGAAGCTTTCTTT.

The chain has TRBV6-1 and TRBJ1-5; 10 bases agree with TRBD1. Trimming removed 4 bases from V and 9 bases from J; junction bases left unmatched: 9. Germline CDR1 is MNHNS and CDR2 is SASEGT. CDR3 length: 15 residues. In DNA form, the CDR3 reads TGTGCCAGCAGTGCGCGGGACAGGGGCGTGTGGCCCCAGCATTTT. This translates into CASSARDRGVWPQHF.

The CDR3 protein is CASSPNPLYEQYF. The DNA for the CDR3 is TGTGCCAGCAGCCCCAATCCCCTCTACGAGCAGTACTTC. This chain uses TRBV28 with TRBJ2-5; D gene ambiguous. Judging by the DNA end, TRBJ2-7 fits better; the J call may be wrong. The CDR3 has 13 amino acids. Germline CDR1 and CDR2: MDHEN and SYDVKM.

V and J are TRBV7-8 and TRBJ1-2, with a tentative D call TRBD1 (6 bases). Trimming shortened V by 2 bases and J by 4 bases, and 14 bases separated the two germline ends. Germline CDR1 SGHVS, CDR2 FQNEAQ. There are 15 residues in the CDR3. For the CDR3, the DNA is TGTGCCAGCAGCTTAACTCCTACAGGGACCTATGGCTACACCTTC. Encoded protein: CASSLTPTGTYGYTF. The full variable domain, its missing parts supplied by reference TRBV7-8 and TRBJ1-2, is GAGVSQSPRYKVAKRGQDVALRCDPISGHVSLFWYQQALGQGPEFLTYFQNEAQLDKSGLPSDRFFAERPEGSVSTLKIQRTQQEDSAVYLCASSLTPTGTYGYTFGSGTRLTVV.

The J gene is TRBJ2-7, the V gene TRBV7-3, with D tentatively TRBD1 (6 bases). The CDR3 totals 13 residues. Trimming stripped 2 bases from V and 2 bases from J, with 7 bases between. CDR1 SGHTA and CDR2 FQGTGA come from the germline V gene. The CDR3 DNA follows: TGTGCCAGCAGCTTAGGGACAACCTACGAGCAGTACTTC. Translating gives CASSLGTTYEQYF. Full variable domain (rest looked up from reference TRBV7-3 and TRBJ2-7): GAGVSQTPSNKVTEKGKYVELRCDPISGHTALYWYRQSLGQGPEFLIYFQGTGAADDSGLPNDRFFAVRPEGSVSTLKIQRTERGDSAVYLCASSLGTTYEQYFGPGTRLTVT.

The chain uses TRBV5-6 and TRBJ2-1; D might be TRBD2 (6 bases). The CDR3 is made up of 17 amino acids. CDR1 and CDR2 (germline): SGHDT, YYEEEE. Trimming removed 4 bases at V and 4 bases at J, with 21 bases between. This CDR3 is CASSRRGIPGGYNEQFF. CDR3 coding DNA: TGTGCCAGCAGCCGGAGGGGCATCCCTGGGGGATACAATGAGCAGTTCTTC. Variable domain in full (rest from reference TRBV5-6 and TRBJ2-1): DAGVTQSPTHLIKTRGQQVTLRCSPKSGHDTVSWYQQALGQGPQFIFQYYEEEERQRGNFPDRFSGHQFPNYSSELNVNALLLGDSALYLCASSRRGIPGGYNEQFFGPGTRLTVL.

The genes are TRBV2 and TRBJ2-6; D might be TRBD1 (6 bases). Germline CDR1 is SNHLY and CDR2 is FYNNEI. The germline V and J ends were trimmed by 5 bases and 3 bases, with 11 bases remaining between them. This CDR3 contains 15 residues. Here the CDR3 reads CASSLQGFGANVLTF. CDR3 DNA sequence: TGTGCCAGCAGTTTACAGGGTTTTGGGGCCAACGTCCTGACTTTC.

This chain joins TRBV7-2 and TRBJ2-3, with D unclear. Deletions cut 3 bases from V and 2 bases from J, with 3 bases between. The CDR3 spans 12 residues. Germline V gene data show CDR1 as SGHTA and CDR2 as FQGNSA. The CDR3 DNA follows: TGTGCCAGCAGCTTGTACACAGATACGCAGTATTTT. This translates into CASSLYTDTQYF.

J is TRBJ1-1 and V is TRBV5-4; perhaps TRBD1 as D (6 bases). Between the trimmed V and J ends, which lost 4 bases and 1 base, there was a span of 14 bases. Germline CDR1 SGHNT, CDR2 YYREEE (reference sequence). CDR3 length equals 15 residues. The DNA for the CDR3 is TGTGCCAGCAGCCCCTCTGTGGGACAGAACACTGAAGCTTTCTTT. It codes for CASSPSVGQNTEAFF.

The CDR3 DNA reads as TGTGCCAGCAGCTCGAGATTCACAGATACGCAGTATTTT. This translates into CASSSRFTDTQYF. The chain links TRBV7-8 to TRBJ2-3, with no clear D. Germline CDR1 reads SGHVS; CDR2 reads FQNEAQ. Trimming stripped 4 bases from V and 2 bases from J, with 7 bases between. The CDR3 extends over 13 amino acids.

J is TRBJ2-4 and V is TRBV10-3; 8 bases are shared with TRBD2. CDR1 is ENHRY and CDR2 is SYGVKD in the germline V gene. With V trimmed by 3 bases and J by 4 bases, 8 bases remained unmatched. The CDR3 totals 16 residues. CDR3 coding DNA: TGTGCCATCAGTGACGCCGGGACTAGTTCTAAAAACATTCAGTACTTC. It is translated as CAISDAGTSSKNIQYF.

The gene calls are TRBV4-1 and TRBJ1-2; 9 positions match TRBD1. Germline trimming cut 8 bases from V and 8 bases from J; bases unmatched to any gene: 6. CDR1 MGHRA and CDR2 YSYEKL come from the germline V gene. CDR3 length: 12 residues. The CDR3 DNA reads TGCGCCAGCGGCGGGACAGGGAAGGGCTACACCTTC. Its protein product is CASGGTGKGYTF.

Of note for this clone: A read error may account for a junction end that differs from germline. The gene calls are TRBV7-9 and TRBJ2-7; unclear D gene. The germline gives CDR1 SEHNR, CDR2 FQNEAQ (reference sequence). CDR3 length: 11 amino acids. As DNA, the CDR3 is TGTTCCAGCAGCTTCACGCGGGAGCAGTACTTC. Translated: CSSSFTREQYF.

V gene TRBV5-1 combines with J gene TRBJ2-1, with D maybe TRBD1 (5 bases). This CDR3 has 14 residues. Between the trimmed V and J ends, which lost 0 bases and 9 bases, there was a span of 13 bases. Germline loops: CDR1 SGHRS, CDR2 YFSETQ. The CDR3 sequence: CASSLAYWQGEQFF. The CDR3 DNA reads as TGCGCCAGCAGCTTGGCCTACTGGCAGGGTGAGCAGTTCTTC.

This clone showed up just a few times. The rearrangement joins TRBV5-5 to TRBJ1-1; 10 bases line up with TRBD1. The CDR3 loop spans 15 amino acids. V shed 0 bases, J shed 5 bases, and the junction held 4 bases outside the gene matches. Germline assignment: CDR1 SGHKS and CDR2 YYEKEE (reference sequence). The CDR3: CASSLEDRGFTEAFF. As DNA, the CDR3 is TGTGCCAGCAGCTTGGAGGACAGGGGGTTTACTGAAGCTTTCTTT.

The CDR3 nucleotides are TGTGCCAGCAGCGTAGGGGCAGGGGCCGCCAATGAGCAGTTCTTC. Its translation: CASSVGAGAANEQFF. This chain joins TRBV9 and TRBJ2-1; perhaps TRBD1 as D (6 bases). V was trimmed by 0 bases and J by 6 bases, leaving 13 bases between them. The CDR3 is 15 residues long. Germline-derived CDR1 and CDR2 are SGDLS and YYNGEE.

The chain joins TRBV30 to TRBJ1-1, with TRBD1 as a possible D gene (5 bases). CDR1 and CDR2 from the germline V gene are GTSNPN and SVGIG (reference sequence). The V and J ends lost 1 base and 4 bases respectively, with 10 bases between them. The CDR3 is 13 residues long. The CDR3 sequence: CAWSGPGFTEAFF. The CDR3 coding sequence is TGTGCCTGGAGTGGGCCAGGGTTCACTGAAGCTTTCTTT.